This TCR beta chain was identified during a study of blood T cell repertoires in COVID-19. Looking at the study overall: COVID-19 samples, acute and convalescent, were from the United States, Italy and Spain.

V lost 5 bases to trimming and J lost 2 bases; unmatched junction nucleotides: 2. There are 13 residues in the CDR3. Germline V gives CDR1 SEHNR, CDR2 FQNEAQ (reference sequence). In the original processing: For nucleated cells, counts were estimated from reference gene primer amplification. Some clones are missing from TCRdb's copy, which holds only in-frame ones; the method was immunoSEQ multiplex PCR. V, J and clone size were drawn from that table, and D and trimming were deduced from the DNA. The sample includes some 150,000 clones, approximately 90% seen only once; the top ten take roughly 2.9%.

The sample taken for sequencing was peripheral blood. The sequence came from a man in his sixties with active or convalescent COVID-19. The chain has TRBV7-9 and TRBJ1-2; 7 bases agree with TRBD1. CDR3 DNA sequence: TGTGCCAGCAGCCCACAGGGGAACTATGGCTACACCTTC. Amino acid sequence: CASSPQGNYGYTF.